These 16 T cell receptor beta chains originate from one sample sequenced in a study of cytomegalovirus exposure and HLA in healthy donors listed by TCRdb under 2017. Receptor amplification or capture employed the immunoSEQ multiplex PCR assay. The multiplex PCR relied on a mix of 60 forward primers for TCR Vbeta segments and 13 reverse primers for TCR Jbeta segments. TCRdb took this table from immuneACCESS and kept in-frame rearrangements with V and J called. Such tables lack part of the clones; where checked against another copy, unresolved V genes explain under half of the gap, and the rest is unexplained. In all, the sample holds over 150,000 clones, and around four fifths of those were seen once. 1.4% to 1.5% of the sample belongs to the ten largest clones. Sequencing was performed on PBMCs. The receptors were sampled from a woman under 40 in good health and CMV-seropositive.

The chain carries TRBV13 and TRBJ2-2, with TRBD2 matching over 11 bases. V lost 5 bases to trimming and J lost 2 bases; unmatched junction nucleotides: 10. Germline V gives CDR1 PRHDT, CDR2 FYEKMQ (reference sequence). The CDR3 contains 18 residues. The CDR3 spells CASSGAGLAVSNTGELFF. The CDR3 DNA sequence: TGTGCCAGCAGCGGCGCGGGACTAGCGGTTTCTAACACCGGGGAGCTGTTTTTT.

This clone was seen a few times. V gene TRBV19 combines with J gene TRBJ2-1, with 7 bases fitting TRBD1. Germline-derived CDR1 and CDR2 are LNHDA and SQIVND (reference sequence). This CDR3 contains 14 residues. With V trimmed by 5 bases and J by 7 bases, 8 bases remained unmatched. CDR3 sequence (DNA): TGTGCCAGTAGTTCTCAGACAGGGATAAATGAGCAGTTCTTC. This encodes CASSSQTGINEQFF.

The chain recombines TRBV5-4 with TRBJ2-3; the match to TRBD1 covers 7 bases. V was pared by 0 bases and J by 5 bases, with 3 bases of the junction left unmatched. CDR1 is SGHNT and CDR2 is YYREEE in the germline V gene (reference sequence). The CDR3 has 14 amino acids. Here the CDR3 DNA reads TGTGCCAGCAGCTTGGGACAGGGCAGAGATACGCAGTATTTT. Residues: CASSLGQGRDTQYF.

This clone has just a few counts. V usage is TRBV5-1 and J usage is TRBJ1-4, with TRBD1 matching 9 bases. V shed 5 bases, J shed 8 bases, and the junction held 7 bases outside the gene matches. This CDR3 spans 14 amino acids. Germline V gene lookup returns CDR1 SGHRS and CDR2 YFSETQ. The CDR3 DNA reads as TGCGCCAGCAGTTCGGGACAGGGCTGGGAAAAACTGTTTTTT. Translating it yields CASSSGQGWEKLFF.

The chain recombines TRBV4-3 with TRBJ2-6; weak D call: TRBD1 (5 bases). Germline V lookup: CDR1 LGHNA, CDR2 YSLEER. This CDR3 is built from 16 residues. V lost 0 bases to trimming and J lost 3 bases, with 9 bases between them. The CDR3 DNA follows: TGCGCCAGCAGCCAAGATGTGACAGTTGGGGCCAACGTCCTGACTTTC. Encoded protein: CASSQDVTVGANVLTF.

This rearrangement joins TRBV5-6 to TRBJ1-5, with TRBD1 identical over 10 bases. Germline loops: CDR1 SGHDT, CDR2 YYEEEE. The CDR3 covers 18 residues. Unmatched junction bases numbered 10, after V lost 4 bases and J lost 0 bases. The DNA of the CDR3 is TGTGCCAGCAGCGCCGGGACAGGGGCGGTATATAGCAATCAGCCCCAGCATTTT. Translating gives CASSAGTGAVYSNQPQHF.

The V gene is TRBV2, the J gene TRBJ2-2, with 10 bases aligning to TRBD1. Germline lookup yields CDR1 SNHLY and CDR2 FYNNEI. Germline trimming cut 4 bases from V and 5 bases from J; bases unmatched to any gene: 7. The CDR3 runs to 16 residues. The CDR3: CASSATGTGVTGELFF. CDR3 DNA sequence: TGTGCCAGCAGTGCAACCGGGACAGGGGTTACCGGGGAGCTGTTTTTT.

The rearrangement joins TRBV9 to TRBJ2-1; 7 bases fit TRBD1. This CDR3 region has 14 residues. The J segment lost 10 bases and the V segment lost 1 base, leaving 8 bases of the junction unmatched. CDR1 and CDR2 (germline): SGDLS, YYNGEE. For the CDR3, the DNA is TGTGCCAGCAGCGTAAGGGGGCCCTCCTGGGAGCAGTTCTTC. Amino acid sequence: CASSVRGPSWEQFF.

The rearrangement uses TRBV6-4 and TRBJ2-1; 10 nucleotides agree with TRBD2. V gave up 5 bases and J gave up 3 bases; unmatched junction bases: 7. CDR1 and CDR2 (germline): MRHNA, SNTAGT. CDR3 length: 16 amino acids. The CDR3 DNA is TGTGCCAGCAGTCCCGGGACTAGCGTTTACTACAATGAGCAGTTCTTC. This gives the protein CASSPGTSVYYNEQFF.

The chain combines TRBV7-2 with TRBJ2-7, with 11 bases lining up with TRBD1. Looked up from germline, CDR1 is SGHTA and CDR2 is FQGNSA. The length of the CDR3 is 15 residues. The V gene end was trimmed by 2 bases and the J gene end by 5 bases; junction bases not matched to a gene: 5. CDR3 protein: CASSLRDRGMNEQYF. The CDR3 bases are TGTGCCAGCAGCTTACGGGACAGGGGGATGAACGAGCAGTACTTC.

V gene TRBV27 combines with J gene TRBJ1-1; weak D call: TRBD1 (6 bases). V was clipped by 4 bases and J by 5 bases, with 14 bases between them. This CDR3 contains 14 residues. Germline CDR1 and CDR2: MNHEY and SMNVEV (reference sequence). The CDR3 DNA sequence: TGTGCCAGCAGTTGGAACAGGGTCGGAACTGAAGCTTTCTTT. Encoded protein: CASSWNRVGTEAFF.

The V and J genes are TRBV4-3 and TRBJ2-3; 11 bases are shared with TRBD2. J was trimmed by 2 bases and V by 0 bases; bases with no gene match: 7. Germline lookup yields CDR1 LGHNA and CDR2 YSLEER. CDR3 length: 18 residues. The CDR3 loop is CASSQDYPGLAVTDTQYF. For the CDR3, the DNA is TGCGCCAGCAGCCAAGATTATCCGGGACTAGCGGTCACAGATACGCAGTATTTT.

This chain connects TRBV5-5 to TRBJ1-1, with 7 nucleotides matching TRBD1. J gave up 3 bases and V 2 bases, and 1 base lay outside the gene matches. Germline V gene lookup returns CDR1 SGHKS and CDR2 YYEKEE (reference sequence). The CDR3 runs to 13 residues. The CDR3 spells CASSLTGDTEAFF. DNA for the CDR3: TGTGCCAGCAGCTTAACAGGGGACACTGAAGCTTTCTTT. The variable domain in full, with the rest retrieved from reference TRBV5-5 and TRBJ1-1, is DAGVTQSPTHLIKTRGQQVTLRCSPISGHKSVSWYQQVLGQGPQFIFQYYEKEERGRGNFPDRFSARQFPNYSSELNVNALLLGDSALYLCASSLTGDTEAFFGQGTRLTVV.

About this clone itself: One junction end does not reproduce the germline sequence, and a read error may be involved. In the same sample, other DNA sequences code for this CDR3. The chain recombines TRBV25-1 with TRBJ2-3; no reliable D call. Germline V gene data show CDR1 as MGHDK and CDR2 as SYGVNS. The CDR3 has 15 residues. The CDR3 loop is CASSEYFSSTDTQYF. Here the CDR3 DNA reads TGTGCCAGCAGTGAATATTTCTCCTCCACAGATACACAGTATTTT.

The CDR3 DNA follows: TGTGCCAGCAGTCCCGGGACAGGGGCCCTTAATCAGCCCCAGCATTTT. It codes for CASSPGTGALNQPQHF. V and J are TRBV27 and TRBJ1-5; TRBD1 matches at 10 bases. The CDR3 runs to 16 residues. The germline V gene encodes CDR1 MNHEY and CDR2 SMNVEV (reference sequence). With V trimmed by 5 bases and J by 4 bases, 8 bases remained unmatched.

As to this clone: The sample carries other DNA sequences with the same CDR3. The chain has TRBV6-1 and TRBJ2-7, with TRBD1 matching over 7 bases. In germline, CDR1 is MNHNS, CDR2 SASEGT. This CDR3 has 16 residues. The ends lost 2 bases at V and 3 bases at J; junction bases unmatched: 10. The CDR3 spells CASSEFPGQGVYEQYF. As DNA, the CDR3 is TGTGCCAGCAGTGAATTCCCTGGGCAGGGGGTCTACGAGCAGTACTTC.